The clone carrying this TCR beta chain occurred many times. Antigen: not known. Mismatch with germline at one junction end may stem from a read error. This sample was taken from a study of prognosis after radiotherapy for stage I lung cancer. Overall study context: For radiotherapy, patients got SBRT split into 3 to 5 fractions, giving a biologically effective dose of at least 100 Gy. Regarding the study as a whole: When patients developed distant metastases, their Shannon entropy after stereotactic body radiation therapy was lower. Reportedly, TRBV and TRBJ gene usage differed by presence of metastases in patients. Once stereotactic body radiation therapy had been given, unique TCR clone counts fell, with a median of around 10,000 versus 6,900.

Amplicons of TCR beta CDR3 were generated from genomic DNA by two-round multiplex PCR. Primers were specific to each TRBV and TRBJ gene in first-round PCR. TCRdb called the multiplex PCR reads again in MiXCR, with one record for every CDR3 protein. The repertoire holds some 34,000 distinct CDR3 sequences, with 30% to 35% as singletons. The germline gives CDR1 MNHEY, CDR2 SVGEGT. This CDR3 has 14 amino acids. The sample in question was PBMCs, obtained before or after stereotactic body radiation therapy (not recorded which). The receptor comes from a donor of 50 years or more with non-small cell lung cancer. This rearrangement joins TRBV6-2 or TRBV6-3 to TRBJ2-1; tentatively, D is TRBD1 (6 bases). DNA of the CDR3: TGTGCCAGCAGTTATAACAGGGCCAGCAATGAGCAGTTCTTT. It codes for CASSYNRASNEQFF.